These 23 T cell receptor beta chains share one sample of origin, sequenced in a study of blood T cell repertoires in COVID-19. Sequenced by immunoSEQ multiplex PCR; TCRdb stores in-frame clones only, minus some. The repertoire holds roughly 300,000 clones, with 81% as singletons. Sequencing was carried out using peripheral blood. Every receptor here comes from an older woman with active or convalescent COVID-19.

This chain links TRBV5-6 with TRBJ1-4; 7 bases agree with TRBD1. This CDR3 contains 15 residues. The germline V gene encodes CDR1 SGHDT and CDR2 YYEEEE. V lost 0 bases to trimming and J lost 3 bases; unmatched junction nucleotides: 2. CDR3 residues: CASSLVTGPNEKLFF. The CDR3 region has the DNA TGTGCCAGCAGCTTGGTGACAGGGCCTAATGAAAAACTGTTTTTT.

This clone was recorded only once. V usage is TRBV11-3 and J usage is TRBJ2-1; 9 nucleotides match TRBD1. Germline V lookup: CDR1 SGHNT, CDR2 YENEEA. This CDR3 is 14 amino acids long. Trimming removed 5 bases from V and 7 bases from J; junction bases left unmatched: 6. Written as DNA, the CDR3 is TGTGCCAGCAGCCCGGACAGGGGAGGGAATGAGCAGTTCTTC. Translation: CASSPDRGGNEQFF.

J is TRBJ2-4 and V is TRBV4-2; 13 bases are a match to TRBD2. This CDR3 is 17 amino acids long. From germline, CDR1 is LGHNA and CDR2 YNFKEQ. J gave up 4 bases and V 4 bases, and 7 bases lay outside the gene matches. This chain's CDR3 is CASSPGLAGELKNIQYF. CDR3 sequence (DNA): TGTGCCAGCAGCCCCGGACTAGCGGGGGAGTTAAAAAACATTCAGTACTTC.

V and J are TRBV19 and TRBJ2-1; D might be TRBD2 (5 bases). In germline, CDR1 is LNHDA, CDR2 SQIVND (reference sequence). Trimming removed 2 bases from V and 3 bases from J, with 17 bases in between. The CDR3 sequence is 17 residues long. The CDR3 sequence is CASSIWGFERFYNEQFF. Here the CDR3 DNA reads TGTGCCAGTAGTATATGGGGATTTGAGCGGTTCTACAATGAGCAGTTCTTC. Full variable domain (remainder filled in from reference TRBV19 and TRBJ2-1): DGGITQSPKYLFRKEGQNVTLSCEQNLNHDAMYWYRQDPGQGLRLIYYSQIVNDFQKGDIAEGYSVSREKKESFPLTVTSAQKNPTAFYLCASSIWGFERFYNEQFFGPGTRLTVL.

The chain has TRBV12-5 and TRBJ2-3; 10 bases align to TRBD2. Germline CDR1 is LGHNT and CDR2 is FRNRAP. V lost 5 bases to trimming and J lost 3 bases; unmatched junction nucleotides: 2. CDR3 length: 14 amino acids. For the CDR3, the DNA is TGTGCTAGTGGTACTAGCGGGGCTACAGATACGCAGTATTTT. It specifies CASGTSGATDTQYF. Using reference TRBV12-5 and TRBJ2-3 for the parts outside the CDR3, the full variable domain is DARVTQTPRHKVTEMGQEVTMRCQPILGHNTVFWYRQTMMQGLELLAYFRNRAPLDDSGMPKDRFSAEMPDATLATLKIQPSEPRDSAVYFCASGTSGATDTQYFGPGTRLTVL.

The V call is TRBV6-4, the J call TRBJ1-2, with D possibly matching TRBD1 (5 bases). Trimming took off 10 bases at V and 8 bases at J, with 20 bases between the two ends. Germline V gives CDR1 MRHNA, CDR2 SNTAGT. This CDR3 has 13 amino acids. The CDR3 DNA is TGTGCCACCCCATGGGGGGAGGGTAACGGCTACACCTTC. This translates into CATPWGEGNGYTF.

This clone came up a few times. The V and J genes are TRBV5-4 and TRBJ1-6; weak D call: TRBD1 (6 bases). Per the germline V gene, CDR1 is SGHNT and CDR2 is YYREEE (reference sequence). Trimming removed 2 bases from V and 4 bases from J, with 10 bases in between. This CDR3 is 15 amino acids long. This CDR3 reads CASSFSTGYNSPLHF. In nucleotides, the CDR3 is TGTGCCAGCAGCTTCTCAACAGGGTATAATTCACCCCTCCACTTT. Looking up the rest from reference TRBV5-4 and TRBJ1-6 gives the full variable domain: ETGVTQSPTHLIKTRGQQVTLRCSSQSGHNTVSWYQQALGQGPQFIFQYYREEENGRGNFPPRFSGLQFPNYSSELNVNALELDDSALYLCASSFSTGYNSPLHFGNGTRLTVT.

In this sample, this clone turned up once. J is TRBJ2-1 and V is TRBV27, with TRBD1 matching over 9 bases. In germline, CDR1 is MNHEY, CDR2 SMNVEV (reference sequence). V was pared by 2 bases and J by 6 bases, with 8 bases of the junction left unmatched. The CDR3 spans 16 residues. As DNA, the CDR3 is TGTGCCAGCAGTTTAAGTGTTGGACAGGGGTTCAATGAGCAGTTCTTC. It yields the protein CASSLSVGQGFNEQFF.

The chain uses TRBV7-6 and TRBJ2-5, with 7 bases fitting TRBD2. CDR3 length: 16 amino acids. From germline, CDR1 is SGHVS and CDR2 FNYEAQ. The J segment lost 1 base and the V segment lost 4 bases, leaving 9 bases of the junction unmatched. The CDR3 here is CASSSGLGNPQETQYF. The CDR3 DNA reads TGTGCCAGCAGCTCCGGACTAGGGAACCCCCAAGAGACCCAGTACTTC.

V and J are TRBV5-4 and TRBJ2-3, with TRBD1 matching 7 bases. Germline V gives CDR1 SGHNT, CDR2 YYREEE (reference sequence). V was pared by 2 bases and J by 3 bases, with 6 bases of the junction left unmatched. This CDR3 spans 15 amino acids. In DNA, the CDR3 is TGTGCCAGCAGCTTCCCGACAGGGATTACAGATACGCAGTATTTT. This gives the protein CASSFPTGITDTQYF.

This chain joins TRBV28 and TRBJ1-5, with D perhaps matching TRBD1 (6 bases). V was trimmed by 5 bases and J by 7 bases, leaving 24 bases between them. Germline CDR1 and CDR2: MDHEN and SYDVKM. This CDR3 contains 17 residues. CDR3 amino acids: CASSLSPQGTGWQPQHF. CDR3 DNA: TGTGCCAGCAGTCTCTCTCCACAGGGAACGGGTTGGCAGCCCCAGCATTTT.

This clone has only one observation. The CDR3 DNA follows: TGTGCCAGCAGGGCCGGGACAGGGGAAGTCAATGAGCAGTTCTTC. Its translation is CASRAGTGEVNEQFF. The gene calls are TRBV6-5 and TRBJ2-1; 10 bases line up with TRBD1. The CDR3 is made up of 15 amino acids. V lost 6 bases to trimming and J lost 6 bases; unmatched junction nucleotides: 8. From germline, CDR1 is MNHEY and CDR2 SVGAGI.

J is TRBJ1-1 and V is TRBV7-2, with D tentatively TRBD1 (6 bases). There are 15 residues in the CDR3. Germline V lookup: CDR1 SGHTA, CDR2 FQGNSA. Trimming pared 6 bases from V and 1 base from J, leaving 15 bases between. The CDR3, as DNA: TGTGCCAGCAGTTCGGGGGGCGCACGGAACACTGAAGCTTTCTTT. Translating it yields CASSSGGARNTEAFF.

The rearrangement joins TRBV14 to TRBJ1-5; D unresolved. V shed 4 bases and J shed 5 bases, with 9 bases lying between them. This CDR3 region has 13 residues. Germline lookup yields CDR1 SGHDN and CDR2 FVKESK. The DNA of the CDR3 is TGTGCCAGCAGCCCCGGGTTGGATCAGCCCCAGCATTTT. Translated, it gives CASSPGLDQPQHF. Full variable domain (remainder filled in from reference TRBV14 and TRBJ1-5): EAGVTQFPSHSVIEKGQTVTLRCDPISGHDNLYWYRRVMGKEIKFLLHFVKESKQDESGMPNNRFLAERTGGTYSTLKVQPAELEDSGVYFCASSPGLDQPQHFGDGTRLSIL.

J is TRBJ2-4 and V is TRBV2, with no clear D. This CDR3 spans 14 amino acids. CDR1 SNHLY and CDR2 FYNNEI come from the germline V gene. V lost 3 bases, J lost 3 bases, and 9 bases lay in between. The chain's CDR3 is CASSDVRFKNIQYF. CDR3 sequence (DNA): TGTGCCAGCAGTGACGTCCGGTTCAAAAACATTCAGTACTTC. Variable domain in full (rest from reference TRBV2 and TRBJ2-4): EPEVTQTPSHQVTQMGQEVILRCVPISNHLYFYWYRQILGQKVEFLVSFYNNEISEKSEIFDDQFSVERPDGSNFTLKIRSTKLEDSAMYFCASSDVRFKNIQYFGAGTRLSVL.

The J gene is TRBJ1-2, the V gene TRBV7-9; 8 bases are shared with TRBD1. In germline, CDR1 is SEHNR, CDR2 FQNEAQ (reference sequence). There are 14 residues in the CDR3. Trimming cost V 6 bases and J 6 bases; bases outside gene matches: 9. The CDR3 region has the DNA TGTGCCAGCAGGGCGACAGGGGTAGATGATGGCTACACCTTC. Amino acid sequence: CASRATGVDDGYTF. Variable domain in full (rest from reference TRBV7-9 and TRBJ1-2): DTGVSQNPRHKITKRGQNVTFRCDPISEHNRLYWYRQTLGQGPEFLTYFQNEAQLEKSRLLSDRFSAERPKGSFSTLEIQRTEQGDSAMYLCASRATGVDDGYTFGSGTRLTVV.

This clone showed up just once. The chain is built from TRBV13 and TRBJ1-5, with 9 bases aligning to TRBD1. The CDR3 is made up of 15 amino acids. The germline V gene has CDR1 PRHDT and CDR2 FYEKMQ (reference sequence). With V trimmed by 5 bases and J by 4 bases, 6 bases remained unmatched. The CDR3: CASSPGGQGNQPQHF. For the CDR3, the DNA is TGTGCCAGCAGCCCCGGGGGACAGGGTAATCAGCCCCAGCATTTT.

CDR3 sequence (DNA): TGTGCCAGCTCACCGGGGCTAGCGGACGTAGCCAAAAACATTCAGTACTTC. It codes for CASSPGLADVAKNIQYF. V and J are TRBV18 and TRBJ2-4; TRBD2 matches 7 bases. From germline, CDR1 is KGHSH and CDR2 LQKENI. The CDR3 has 17 residues. The J segment lost 0 bases and the V segment lost 3 bases, leaving 8 bases of the junction unmatched.

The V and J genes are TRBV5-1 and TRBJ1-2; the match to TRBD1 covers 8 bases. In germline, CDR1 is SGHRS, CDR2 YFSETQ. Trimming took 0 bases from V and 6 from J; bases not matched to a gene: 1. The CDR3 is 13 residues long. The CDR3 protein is CASSLGGQDGYTF. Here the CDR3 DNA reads TGCGCCAGCAGCTTGGGGGGACAGGATGGCTACACCTTC.

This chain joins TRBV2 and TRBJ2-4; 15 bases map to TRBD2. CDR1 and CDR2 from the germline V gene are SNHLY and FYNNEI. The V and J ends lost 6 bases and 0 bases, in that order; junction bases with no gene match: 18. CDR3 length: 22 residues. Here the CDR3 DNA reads TGTGCCAGCAGACCCAGACCCGGACTAGCGGGGGGGCCAGTCCTAGCCAAAAACATTCAGTACTTC. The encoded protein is CASRPRPGLAGGPVLAKNIQYF.

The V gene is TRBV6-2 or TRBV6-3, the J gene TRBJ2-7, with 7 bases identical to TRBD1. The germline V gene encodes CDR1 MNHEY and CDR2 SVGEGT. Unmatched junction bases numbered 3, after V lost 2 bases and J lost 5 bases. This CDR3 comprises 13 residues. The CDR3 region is CASSYDRVNEQYF. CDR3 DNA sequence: TGTGCCAGCAGTTACGACAGGGTGAACGAGCAGTACTTC.

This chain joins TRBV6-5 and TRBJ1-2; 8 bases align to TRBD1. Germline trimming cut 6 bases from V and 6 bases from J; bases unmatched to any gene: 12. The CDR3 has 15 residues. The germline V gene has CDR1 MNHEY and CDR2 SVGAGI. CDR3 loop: CASRPQGARGNGYTF. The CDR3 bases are TGTGCCAGCAGGCCCCAGGGGGCGAGGGGTAATGGCTACACCTTC.

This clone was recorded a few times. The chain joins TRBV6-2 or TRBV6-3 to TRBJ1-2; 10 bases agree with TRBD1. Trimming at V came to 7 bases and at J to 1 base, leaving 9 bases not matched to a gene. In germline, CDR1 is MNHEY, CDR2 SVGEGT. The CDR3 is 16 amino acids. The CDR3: CASTPGQGWINYGYTF. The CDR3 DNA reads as TGTGCCAGCACCCCGGGACAGGGGTGGATTAACTATGGCTACACCTTC.